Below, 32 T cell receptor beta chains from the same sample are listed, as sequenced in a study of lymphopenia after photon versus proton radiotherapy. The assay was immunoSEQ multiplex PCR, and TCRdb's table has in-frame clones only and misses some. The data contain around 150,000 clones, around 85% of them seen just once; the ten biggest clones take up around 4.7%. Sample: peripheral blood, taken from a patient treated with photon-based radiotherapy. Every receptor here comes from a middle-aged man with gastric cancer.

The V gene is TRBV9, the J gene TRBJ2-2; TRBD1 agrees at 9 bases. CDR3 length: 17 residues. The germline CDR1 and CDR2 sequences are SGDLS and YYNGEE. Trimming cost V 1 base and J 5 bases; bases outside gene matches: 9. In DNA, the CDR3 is TGTGCCAGCAGCGTAAAGGCGGGGGACAGGGTGACCGGGGAGCTGTTTTTT. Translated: CASSVKAGDRVTGELFF.

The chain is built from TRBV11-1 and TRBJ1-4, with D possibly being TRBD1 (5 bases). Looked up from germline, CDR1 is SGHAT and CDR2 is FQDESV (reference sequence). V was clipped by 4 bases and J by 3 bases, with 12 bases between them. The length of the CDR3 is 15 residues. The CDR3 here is CASSSGPPANEKLFF. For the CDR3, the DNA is TGTGCCAGCAGCTCGGGGCCGCCAGCTAATGAAAAACTGTTTTTT.

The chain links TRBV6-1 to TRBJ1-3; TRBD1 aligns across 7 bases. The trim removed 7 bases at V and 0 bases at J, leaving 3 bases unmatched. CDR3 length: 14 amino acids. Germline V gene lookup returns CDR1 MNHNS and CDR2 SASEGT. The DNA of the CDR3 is TGTGCCAGCACCAGACAGGGCTCTGGAAACACCATATATTTT. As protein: CASTRQGSGNTIYF.

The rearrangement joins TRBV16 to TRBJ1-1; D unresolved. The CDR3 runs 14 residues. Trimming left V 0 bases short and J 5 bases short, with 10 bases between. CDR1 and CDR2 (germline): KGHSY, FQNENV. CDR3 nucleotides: TGTGCCAGCAGCCAATCCGCCCCGGTTACTGAAGCTTTCTTT. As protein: CASSQSAPVTEAFF.

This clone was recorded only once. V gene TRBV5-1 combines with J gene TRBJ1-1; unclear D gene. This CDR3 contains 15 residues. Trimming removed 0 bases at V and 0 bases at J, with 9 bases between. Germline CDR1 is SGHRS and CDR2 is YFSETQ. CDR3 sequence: CASSLVGGLNTEAFF. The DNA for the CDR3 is TGCGCCAGCAGCTTGGTGGGCGGGCTGAACACTGAAGCTTTCTTT.

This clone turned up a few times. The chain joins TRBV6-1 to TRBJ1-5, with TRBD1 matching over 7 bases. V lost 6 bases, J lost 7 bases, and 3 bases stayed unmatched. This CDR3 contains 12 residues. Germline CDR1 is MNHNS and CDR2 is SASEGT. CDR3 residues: CASRTGVQPQHF. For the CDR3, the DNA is TGTGCCAGCAGAACAGGGGTACAGCCCCAGCATTTT.

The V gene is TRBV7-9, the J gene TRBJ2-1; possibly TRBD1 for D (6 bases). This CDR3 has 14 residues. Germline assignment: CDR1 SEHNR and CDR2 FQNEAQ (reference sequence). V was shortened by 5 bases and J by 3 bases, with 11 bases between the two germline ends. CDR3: CASSPRDIYNEQFF. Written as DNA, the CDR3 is TGTGCCAGCAGCCCCCGGGACATCTACAATGAGCAGTTCTTC.

In DNA, the CDR3 is TGCGCCAGCAGCTTGGGGCATCCGAGCTCTGGAAACACCATATATTTT. Amino acid sequence: CASSLGHPSSGNTIYF. J is TRBJ1-3 and V is TRBV5-1; D unclear. The CDR3 is 16 residues long. V lost 0 bases and J lost 0, with 10 bases in between. Germline V CDR1 and CDR2: SGHRS, YFSETQ.

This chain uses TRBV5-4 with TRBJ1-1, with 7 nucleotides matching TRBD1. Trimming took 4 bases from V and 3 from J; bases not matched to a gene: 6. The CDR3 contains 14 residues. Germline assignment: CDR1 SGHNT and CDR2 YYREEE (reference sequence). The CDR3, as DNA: TGTGCCAGCAGCACACAGGGGTGGTACACTGAAGCTTTCTTT. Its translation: CASSTQGWYTEAFF.

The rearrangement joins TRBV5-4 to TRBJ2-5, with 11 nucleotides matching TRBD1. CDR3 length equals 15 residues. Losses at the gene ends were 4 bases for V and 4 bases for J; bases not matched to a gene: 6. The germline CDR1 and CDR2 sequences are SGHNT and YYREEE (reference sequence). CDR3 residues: CASSPGQGARETQYF. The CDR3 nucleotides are TGTGCCAGCAGCCCAGGACAGGGGGCGCGAGAGACCCAGTACTTC.

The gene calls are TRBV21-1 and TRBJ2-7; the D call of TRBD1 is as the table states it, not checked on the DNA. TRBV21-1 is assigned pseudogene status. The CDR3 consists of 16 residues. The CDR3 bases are TGTGCCAGCAGCAAAACCCCCGGGACAGAAATCTACGAGCAGTACTTC. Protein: CASSKTPGTEIYEQYF.

The CDR3 loop is CAWTGTVSYGYTF. CDR3 DNA sequence: TGTGCCTGGACCGGGACAGTAAGCTATGGCTACACCTTC. The chain has TRBV30 and TRBJ1-2; 7 bases align to TRBD1. Trimming cost V 4 bases and J 4 bases; bases outside gene matches: 6. The CDR3 length is 13 residues. CDR1 is GTSNPN, CDR2 SVGIG, per germline (reference sequence).

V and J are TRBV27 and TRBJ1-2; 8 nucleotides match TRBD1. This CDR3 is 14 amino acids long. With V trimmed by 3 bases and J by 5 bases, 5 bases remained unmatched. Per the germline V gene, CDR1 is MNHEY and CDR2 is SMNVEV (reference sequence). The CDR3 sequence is CASSLLTGGYGYTF. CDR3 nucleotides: TGTGCCAGCAGTTTGCTCACAGGGGGATATGGCTACACCTTC.

CDR3 coding DNA: TGTGCCAGCAGCTTATATACAGGGGGCTACGAGCAGTACTTC. Protein: CASSLYTGGYEQYF. V gene TRBV7-8 combines with J gene TRBJ2-7; 8 bases match TRBD1. CDR3 length: 14 residues. Looked up from germline, CDR1 is SGHVS and CDR2 is FQNEAQ. After removal of 2 bases from V and 3 bases from J, the junction contained 3 bases not matched to a gene. Supplemented by reference TRBV7-8 and TRBJ2-7, the full variable domain reads GAGVSQSPRYKVAKRGQDVALRCDPISGHVSLFWYQQALGQGPEFLTYFQNEAQLDKSGLPSDRFFAERPEGSVSTLKIQRTQQEDSAVYLCASSLYTGGYEQYFGPGTRLTVT.

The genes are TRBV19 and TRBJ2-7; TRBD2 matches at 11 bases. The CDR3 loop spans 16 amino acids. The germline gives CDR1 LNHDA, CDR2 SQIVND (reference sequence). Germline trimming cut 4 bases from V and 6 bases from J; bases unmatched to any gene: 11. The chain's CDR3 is CASSTLLGTSGSEQYF. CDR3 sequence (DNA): TGTGCCAGTAGTACACTACTAGGGACTAGCGGATCCGAGCAGTACTTC.

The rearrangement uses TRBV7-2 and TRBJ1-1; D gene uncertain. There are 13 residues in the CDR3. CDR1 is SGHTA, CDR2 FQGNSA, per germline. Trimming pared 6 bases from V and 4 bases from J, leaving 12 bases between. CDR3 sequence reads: CASRLGRGTEAFF. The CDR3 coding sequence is TGTGCCAGCAGACTAGGACGAGGCACTGAAGCTTTCTTT.

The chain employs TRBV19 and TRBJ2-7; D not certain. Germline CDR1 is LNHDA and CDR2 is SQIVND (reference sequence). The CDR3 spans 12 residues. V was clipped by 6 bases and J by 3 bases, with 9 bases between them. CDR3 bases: TGTGCCAGTAGCCTACCCGGCTACGAGCAGTACTTC. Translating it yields CASSLPGYEQYF.

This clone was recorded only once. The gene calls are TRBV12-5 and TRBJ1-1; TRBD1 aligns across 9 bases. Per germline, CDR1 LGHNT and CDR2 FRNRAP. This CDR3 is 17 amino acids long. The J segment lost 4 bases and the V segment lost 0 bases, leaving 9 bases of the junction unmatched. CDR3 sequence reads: CASGLVLGQGYVTEAFF. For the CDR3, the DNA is TGTGCTAGTGGTTTGGTATTGGGACAGGGATATGTCACTGAAGCTTTCTTT.

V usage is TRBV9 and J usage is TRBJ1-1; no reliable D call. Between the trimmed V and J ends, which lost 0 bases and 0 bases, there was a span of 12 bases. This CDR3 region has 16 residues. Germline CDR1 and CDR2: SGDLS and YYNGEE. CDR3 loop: CASSVESRALNTEAFF. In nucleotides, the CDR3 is TGTGCCAGCAGCGTAGAGTCGAGGGCTTTGAACACTGAAGCTTTCTTT. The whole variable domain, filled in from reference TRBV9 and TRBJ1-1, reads DSGVTQTPKHLITATGQRVTLRCSPRSGDLSVYWYQQSLDQGLQFLIQYYNGEERAKGNILERFSAQQFPDLHSELNLSSLELGDSALYFCASSVESRALNTEAFFGQGTRLTVV.

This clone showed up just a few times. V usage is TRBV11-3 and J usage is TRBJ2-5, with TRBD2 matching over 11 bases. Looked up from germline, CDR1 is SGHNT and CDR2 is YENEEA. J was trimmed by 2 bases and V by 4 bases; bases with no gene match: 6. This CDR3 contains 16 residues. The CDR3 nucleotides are TGTGCCAGCAGCTCTGGACTAGCGGGTCGGCAAGAGACCCAGTACTTC. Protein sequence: CASSSGLAGRQETQYF.

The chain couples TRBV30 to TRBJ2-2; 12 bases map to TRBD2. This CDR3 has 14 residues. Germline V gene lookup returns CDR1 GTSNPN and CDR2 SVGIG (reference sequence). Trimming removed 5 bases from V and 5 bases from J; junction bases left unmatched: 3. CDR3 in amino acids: CAWRLAGVTGELFF. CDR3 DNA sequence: TGTGCCTGGCGACTAGCGGGAGTAACCGGGGAGCTGTTTTTT.

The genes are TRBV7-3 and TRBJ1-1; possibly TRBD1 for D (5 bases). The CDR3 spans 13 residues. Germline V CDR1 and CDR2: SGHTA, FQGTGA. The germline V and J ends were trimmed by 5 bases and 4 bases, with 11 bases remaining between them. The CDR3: CASSTGLGTEAFF. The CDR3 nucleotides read TGTGCCAGCAGCACGGGACTCGGCACTGAAGCTTTCTTT.

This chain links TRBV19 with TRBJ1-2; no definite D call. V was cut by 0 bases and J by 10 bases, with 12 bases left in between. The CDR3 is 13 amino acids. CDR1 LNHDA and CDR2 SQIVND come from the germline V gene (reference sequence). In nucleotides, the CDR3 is TGTGCCAGTAGTATAGATCCCAGGTTCGTCTACACCTTC. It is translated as CASSIDPRFVYTF.

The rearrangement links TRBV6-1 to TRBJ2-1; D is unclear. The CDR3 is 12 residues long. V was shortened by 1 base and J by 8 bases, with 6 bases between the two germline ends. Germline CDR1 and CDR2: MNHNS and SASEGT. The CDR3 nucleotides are TGTGCCAGCAGTGAAGGGTGGGATGAGCAGTTCTTC. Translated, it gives CASSEGWDEQFF.

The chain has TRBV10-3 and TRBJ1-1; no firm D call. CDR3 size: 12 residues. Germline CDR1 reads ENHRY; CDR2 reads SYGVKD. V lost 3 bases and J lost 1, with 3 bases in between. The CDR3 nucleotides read TGTGCCATCAGTGAACGGAACACTGAAGCTTTCTTT. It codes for CAISERNTEAFF.

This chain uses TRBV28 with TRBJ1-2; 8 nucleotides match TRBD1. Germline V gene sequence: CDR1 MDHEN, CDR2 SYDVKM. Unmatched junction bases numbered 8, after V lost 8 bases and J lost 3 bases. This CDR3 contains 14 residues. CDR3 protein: CASALGQGYYGYTF. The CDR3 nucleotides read TGTGCCAGCGCCCTAGGACAGGGCTACTATGGCTACACCTTC.

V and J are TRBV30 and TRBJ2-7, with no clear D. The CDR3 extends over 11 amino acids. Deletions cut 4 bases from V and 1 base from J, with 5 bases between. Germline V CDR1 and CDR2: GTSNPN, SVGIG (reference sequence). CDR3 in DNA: TGTGCCTGGAAACTATCCTACGAGCAGTACTTC. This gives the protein CAWKLSYEQYF. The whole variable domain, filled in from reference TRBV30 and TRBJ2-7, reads SQTIHQWPATLVQPVGSPLSLECTVEGTSNPNLYWYRQAAGRGLQLLFYSVGIGQISSEVPQNLSASRPQDRQFILSSKKLLLSDSGFYLCAWKLSYEQYFGPGTRLTVT.

CDR3 sequence (DNA): TGTGCCTGGAGTGCCCCCAGGGACCAGTACTTC. Translating gives CAWSAPRDQYF. V and J are TRBV30 and TRBJ2-7; TRBD1 or TRBD2 may be the D gene (5 bases each). Germline values: CDR1 GTSNPN, CDR2 SVGIG (reference sequence). The V and J ends lost 1 base and 10 bases respectively, with 11 bases between them. The CDR3 has 11 residues.

The CDR3 here is CASSIQQELNTEAFF. The CDR3 DNA reads TGTGCCAGTAGTATACAACAGGAATTGAACACTGAAGCTTTCTTT. The rearrangement uses TRBV19 and TRBJ1-1, with a weak D call TRBD1 (5 bases). This CDR3 contains 15 residues. The germline gives CDR1 LNHDA, CDR2 SQIVND (reference sequence). The V end was cut by 2 bases, the J end by 0 bases, with 10 bases between.

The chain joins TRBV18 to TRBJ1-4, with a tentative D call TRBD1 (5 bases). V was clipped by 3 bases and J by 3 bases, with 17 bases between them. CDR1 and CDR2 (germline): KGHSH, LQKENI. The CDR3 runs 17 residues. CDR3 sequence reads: CASSPLVGGGPNEKLFF. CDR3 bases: TGTGCCAGCTCACCCCTCGTGGGCGGGGGACCTAATGAAAAACTGTTTTTT. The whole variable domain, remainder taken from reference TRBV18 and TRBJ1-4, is NAGVMQNPRHLVRRRGQEARLRCSPMKGHSHVYWYRQLPEEGLKFMVYLQKENIIDESGMPKERFSAEFPKEGPSILRIQQVVRGDSAAYFCASSPLVGGGPNEKLFFGSGTQLSVL.

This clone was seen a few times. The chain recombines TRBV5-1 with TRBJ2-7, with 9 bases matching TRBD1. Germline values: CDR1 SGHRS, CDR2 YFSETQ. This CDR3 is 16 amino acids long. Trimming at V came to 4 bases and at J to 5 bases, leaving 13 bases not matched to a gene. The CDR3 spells CASSRMGQGNKDEQYF. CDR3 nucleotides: TGCGCCAGCAGCCGAATGGGACAGGGTAATAAGGACGAGCAGTACTTC.

The CDR3 DNA sequence: TGCGCCAGCAGCCAAGCGGGGGGAAAGGCCAGCACAGATACGCAGTATTTT. Translating it yields CASSQAGGKASTDTQYF. The genes are TRBV4-3 and TRBJ2-3; TRBD2 matches 7 bases. The CDR3 is 17 amino acids. Germline CDR1 is LGHNA and CDR2 is YSLEER. The V gene end was trimmed by 1 base and the J gene end by 0 bases; junction bases not matched to a gene: 7.